The sequence of this TCR beta chain was determined in a study of T cell clonotyping in hematopoietic cell transplantation. Study-level points and caveats: Cells were unsorted, so CD4 and CD8 contributions were not separated. At the given depth, recipient repertoires were over 95% de novo clonotypes. Broader posttransplant TCR repertoire diversity was predicted by graft donor and pretransplant recipient Inverse Simpson Index values. After transplant, recipient diversity fell while pathologically expanded clonotypes grew through day 180.

Per germline, CDR1 SEHNR and CDR2 FQNEAQ (reference sequence). V lost 1 base, J lost 4 bases, and 10 bases lay in between. The CDR3 spans 15 residues. This table comes from immunoSEQ multiplex PCR, and its TCRdb copy is limited to in-frame clones, with some not included. The table includes around 17,000 clones, about 90% detected once. Worth noting for this clone: Antigen unknown.

This receptor was identified in a man between 35 and 55 years old in good health. Some clones in this sample may be carry-over from other donors' samples. The specimen was peripheral blood mononuclear cells. The rearrangement uses TRBV7-9 and TRBJ1-4, with TRBD1 as a possible D gene (6 bases). CDR3 amino acids: CASSLEGGHNEKLFF. The CDR3 region has the DNA TGTGCCAGCAGCTTAGAAGGGGGACATAATGAAAAACTGTTTTTT.